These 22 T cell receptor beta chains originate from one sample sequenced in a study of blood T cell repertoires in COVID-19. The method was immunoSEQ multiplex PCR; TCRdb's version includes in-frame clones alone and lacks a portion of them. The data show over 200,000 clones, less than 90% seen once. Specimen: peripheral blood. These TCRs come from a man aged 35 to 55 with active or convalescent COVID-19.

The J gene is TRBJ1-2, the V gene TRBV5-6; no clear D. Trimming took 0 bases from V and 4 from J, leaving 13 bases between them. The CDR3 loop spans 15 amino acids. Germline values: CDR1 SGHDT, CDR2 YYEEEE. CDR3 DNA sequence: TGTGCCAGCAGCTTGGGTCCTAGAAGTGGCTATGGCTACACCTTC. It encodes CASSLGPRSGYGYTF.

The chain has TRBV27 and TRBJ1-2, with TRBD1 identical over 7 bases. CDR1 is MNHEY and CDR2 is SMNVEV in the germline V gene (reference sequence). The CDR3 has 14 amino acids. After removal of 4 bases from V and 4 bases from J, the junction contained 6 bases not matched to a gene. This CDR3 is CASSSDRVLYGYTF. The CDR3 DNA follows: TGTGCCAGCAGTTCCGACAGGGTACTCTATGGCTACACCTTC.

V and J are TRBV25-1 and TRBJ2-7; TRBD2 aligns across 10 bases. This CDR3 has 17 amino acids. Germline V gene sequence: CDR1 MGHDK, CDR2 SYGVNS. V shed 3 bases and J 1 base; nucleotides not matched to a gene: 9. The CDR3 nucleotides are TGTGCCAGCAGTGAGACGGGAAGGACTAGCGGATCCTACGAGCAGTACTTC. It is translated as CASSETGRTSGSYEQYF.

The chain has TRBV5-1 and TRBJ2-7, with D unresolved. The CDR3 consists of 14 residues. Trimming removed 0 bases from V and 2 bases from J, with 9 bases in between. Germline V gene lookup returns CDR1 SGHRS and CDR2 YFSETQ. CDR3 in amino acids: CASSLDTAPYEQYF. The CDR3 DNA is TGCGCCAGCAGCTTGGATACAGCTCCCTACGAGCAGTACTTC. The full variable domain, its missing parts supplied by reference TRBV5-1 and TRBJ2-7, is KAGVTQTPRYLIKTRGQQVTLSCSPISGHRSVSWYQQTPGQGLQFLFEYFSETQRNKGNFPGRFSGRQFSNSRSEMNVSTLELGDSALYLCASSLDTAPYEQYFGPGTRLTVT.

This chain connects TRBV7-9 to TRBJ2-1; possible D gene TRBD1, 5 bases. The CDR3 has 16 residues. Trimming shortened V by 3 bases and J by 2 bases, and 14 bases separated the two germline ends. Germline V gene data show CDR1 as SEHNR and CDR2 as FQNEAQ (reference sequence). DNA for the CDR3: TGTGCCAGCAGCTTTTCTTCAGGGCGGCCCTACAATGAGCAGTTCTTC. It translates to CASSFSSGRPYNEQFF.

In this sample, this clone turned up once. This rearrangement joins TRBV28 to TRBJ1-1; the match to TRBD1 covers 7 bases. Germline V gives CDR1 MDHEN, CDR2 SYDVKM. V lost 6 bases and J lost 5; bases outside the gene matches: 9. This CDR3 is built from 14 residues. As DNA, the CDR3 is TGTGCCAGCAGACAATACAGGGGAGGAACTGAAGCTTTCTTT. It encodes CASRQYRGGTEAFF.

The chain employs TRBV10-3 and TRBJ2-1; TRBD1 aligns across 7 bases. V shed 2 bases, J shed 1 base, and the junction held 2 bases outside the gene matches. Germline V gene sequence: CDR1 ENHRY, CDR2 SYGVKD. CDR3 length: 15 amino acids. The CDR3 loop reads CAISEPDRSYNEQFF. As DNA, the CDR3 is TGTGCCATCAGTGAGCCGGACAGGTCCTACAATGAGCAGTTCTTC.

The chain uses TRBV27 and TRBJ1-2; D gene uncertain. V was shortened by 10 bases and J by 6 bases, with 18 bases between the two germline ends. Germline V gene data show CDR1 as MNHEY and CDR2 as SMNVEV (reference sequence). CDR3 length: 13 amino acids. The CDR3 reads CATRTAVTHGYTF. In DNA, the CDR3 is TGTGCCACCAGAACAGCCGTAACTCATGGCTACACCTTC.

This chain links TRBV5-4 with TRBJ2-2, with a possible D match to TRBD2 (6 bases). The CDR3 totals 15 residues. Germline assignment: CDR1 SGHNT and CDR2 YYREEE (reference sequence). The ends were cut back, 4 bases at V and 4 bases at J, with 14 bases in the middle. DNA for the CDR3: TGTGCCAGCAGCGCGGGGACGGCGGGCACCGGGGAGCTGTTTTTT. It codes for CASSAGTAGTGELFF.

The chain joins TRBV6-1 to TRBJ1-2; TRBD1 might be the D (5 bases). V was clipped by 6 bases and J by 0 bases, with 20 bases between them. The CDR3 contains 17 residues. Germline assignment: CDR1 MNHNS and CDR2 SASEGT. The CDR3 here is CASREYRAGSANYGYTF. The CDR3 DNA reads TGTGCCAGCAGGGAATACCGAGCAGGGTCAGCTAACTATGGCTACACCTTC.

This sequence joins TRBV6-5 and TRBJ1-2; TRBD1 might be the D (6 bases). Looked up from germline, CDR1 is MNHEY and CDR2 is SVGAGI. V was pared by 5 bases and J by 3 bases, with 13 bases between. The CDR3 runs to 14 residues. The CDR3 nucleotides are TGTGCCAGCAGTCGACGGGGGGGCCACTATGGCTACACCTTC. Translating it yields CASSRRGGHYGYTF.

The CDR3 DNA reads TGTGCCAGCAGTTTAAGGGGTGACAATAGCAATCAGCCCCAGCATTTT. As protein: CASSLRGDNSNQPQHF. The V and J genes are TRBV27 and TRBJ1-5; possible D gene TRBD1, 5 bases. The CDR3 is made up of 16 amino acids. Germline V gene lookup returns CDR1 MNHEY and CDR2 SMNVEV (reference sequence). The V and J ends lost 2 bases and 0 bases respectively, with 11 bases between them.

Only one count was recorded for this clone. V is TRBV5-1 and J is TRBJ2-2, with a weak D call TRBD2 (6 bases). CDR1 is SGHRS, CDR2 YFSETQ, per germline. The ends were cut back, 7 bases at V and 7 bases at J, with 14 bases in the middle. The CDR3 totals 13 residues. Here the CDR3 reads CASGPGLFGELFF. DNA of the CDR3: TGCGCCAGCGGGCCTGGACTATTCGGGGAGCTGTTTTTT.

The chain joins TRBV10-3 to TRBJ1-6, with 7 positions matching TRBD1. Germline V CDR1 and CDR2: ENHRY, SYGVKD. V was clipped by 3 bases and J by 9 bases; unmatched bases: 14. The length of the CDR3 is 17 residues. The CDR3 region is CAISDRQGSRVGSPLHF. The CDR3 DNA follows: TGTGCCATCAGTGATCGACAGGGCAGTCGTGTCGGTTCACCCCTCCACTTT.

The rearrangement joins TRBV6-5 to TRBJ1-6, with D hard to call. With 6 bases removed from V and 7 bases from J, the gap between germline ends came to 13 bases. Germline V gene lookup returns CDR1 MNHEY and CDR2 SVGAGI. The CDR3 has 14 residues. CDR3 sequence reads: CASSLGLINSPLHF. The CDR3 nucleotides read TGTGCCAGCAGCCTCGGACTGATCAATTCACCCCTCCACTTT.

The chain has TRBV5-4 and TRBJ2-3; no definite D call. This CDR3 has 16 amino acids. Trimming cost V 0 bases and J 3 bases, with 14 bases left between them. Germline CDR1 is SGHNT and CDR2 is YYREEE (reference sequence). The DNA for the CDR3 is TGTGCCAGCAGCTTGGGGCCAGTTGAGGAAACAGATACGCAGTATTTT. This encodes CASSLGPVEETDTQYF.

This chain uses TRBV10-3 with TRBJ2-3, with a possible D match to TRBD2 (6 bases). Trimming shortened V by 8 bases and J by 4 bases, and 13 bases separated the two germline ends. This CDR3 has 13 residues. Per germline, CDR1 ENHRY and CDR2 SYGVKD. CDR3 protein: CAIRAGHADTQYF. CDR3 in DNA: TGTGCCATCCGAGCGGGTCACGCAGATACGCAGTATTTT.

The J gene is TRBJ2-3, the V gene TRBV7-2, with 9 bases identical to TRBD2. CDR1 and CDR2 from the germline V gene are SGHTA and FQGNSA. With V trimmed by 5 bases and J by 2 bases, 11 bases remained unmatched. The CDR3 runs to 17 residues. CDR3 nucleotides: TGTGCCAGCAGCCCCCGTAGCGGGAGAGGGTTCACAGATACGCAGTATTTT. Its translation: CASSPRSGRGFTDTQYF.

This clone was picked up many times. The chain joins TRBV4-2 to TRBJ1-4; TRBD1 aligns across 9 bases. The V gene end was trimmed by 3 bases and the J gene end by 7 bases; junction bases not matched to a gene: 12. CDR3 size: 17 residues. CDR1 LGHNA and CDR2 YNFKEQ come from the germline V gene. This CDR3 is CASSQGGTGSRSEKLFF. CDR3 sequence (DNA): TGTGCCAGCAGCCAGGGTGGGACAGGGAGTAGAAGTGAAAAACTGTTTTTT.

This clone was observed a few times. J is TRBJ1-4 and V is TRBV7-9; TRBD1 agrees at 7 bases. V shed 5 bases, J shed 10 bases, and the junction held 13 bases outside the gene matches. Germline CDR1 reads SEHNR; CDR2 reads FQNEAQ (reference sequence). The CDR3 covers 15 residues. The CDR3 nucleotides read TGTGCCAGCAGCCCCATCCCGGGACAGTCAGCAAAACTGTTTTTT. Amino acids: CASSPIPGQSAKLFF.

The CDR3 spells CASRASGSSYNEQFF. The CDR3 DNA reads TGTGCCAGTCGGGCTAGCGGGAGCTCCTACAATGAGCAGTTCTTC. The chain has TRBV19 and TRBJ2-1; TRBD2 agrees at 10 bases. The germline V gene has CDR1 LNHDA and CDR2 SQIVND (reference sequence). J gave up 0 bases and V 8 bases, and 4 bases lay outside the gene matches. This CDR3 has 15 residues.

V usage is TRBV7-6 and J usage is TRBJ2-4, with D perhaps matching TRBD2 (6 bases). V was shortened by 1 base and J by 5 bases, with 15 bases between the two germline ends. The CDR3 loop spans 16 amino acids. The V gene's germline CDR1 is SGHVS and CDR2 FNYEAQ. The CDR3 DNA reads TGTGCCAGCAGCTTAGAGCTCGGAGGGGTGCAAAACATTCAGTACTTC. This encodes CASSLELGGVQNIQYF.